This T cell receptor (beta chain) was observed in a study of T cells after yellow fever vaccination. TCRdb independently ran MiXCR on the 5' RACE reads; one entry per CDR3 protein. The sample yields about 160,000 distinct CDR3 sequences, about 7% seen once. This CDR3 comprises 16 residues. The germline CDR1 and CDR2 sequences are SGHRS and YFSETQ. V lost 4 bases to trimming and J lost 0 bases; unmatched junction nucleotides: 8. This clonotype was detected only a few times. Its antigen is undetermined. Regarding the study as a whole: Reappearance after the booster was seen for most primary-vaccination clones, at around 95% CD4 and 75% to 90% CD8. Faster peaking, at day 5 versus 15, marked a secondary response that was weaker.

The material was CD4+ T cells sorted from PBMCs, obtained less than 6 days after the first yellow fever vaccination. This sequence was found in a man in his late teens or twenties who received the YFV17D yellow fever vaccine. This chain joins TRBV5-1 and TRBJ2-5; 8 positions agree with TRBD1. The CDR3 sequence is CASSVTRQGYQETQYF. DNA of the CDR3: TGCGCCAGCAGCGTTACCCGACAGGGGTACCAAGAGACCCAGTACTTC.